One sample yielded the 8 T cell receptor beta chains listed below, sequenced in a study of cytomegalovirus exposure and HLA in healthy donors. The PCR had 60 Vbeta and 13 Jbeta primers. Assay: immunoSEQ multiplex PCR; the TCRdb copy retains only in-frame clones and omits some. The table has about 98,000 clones, 80% to 85% seen once. The sample consisted of PBMCs. These receptors came from a man aged 40-49 years in good health and CMV-seronegative.

V and J are TRBV6-1 and TRBJ1-2; weak D call: TRBD1 (5 bases). Germline values: CDR1 MNHNS, CDR2 SASEGT. Deletions cut 1 base from V and 3 bases from J, with 9 bases between. The CDR3 contains 14 residues. The CDR3 here is CASSEDGHYYGYTF. In DNA, the CDR3 is TGTGCCAGCAGTGAAGACGGACATTACTATGGCTACACCTTC.

The rearrangement joins TRBV29-1 to TRBJ2-1; TRBD2 matches 9 bases. The CDR3 consists of 14 residues. V dropped 7 bases and J dropped 2; count of bases not matched to a gene: 6. CDR1 and CDR2 (germline): SQVTM, ANQGSEA. CDR3 sequence reads: CSAAGGGTYNEQFF. CDR3 nucleotide sequence: TGCAGCGCTGCGGGGGGGGGAACCTACAATGAGCAGTTCTTC.

The gene calls are TRBV6-5 and TRBJ1-4; a possible D gene is TRBD1 (5 bases). Trimming stripped 2 bases from V and 4 bases from J, with 5 bases between. Germline V CDR1 and CDR2: MNHEY, SVGAGI. There are 13 residues in the CDR3. CDR3 region: CASSYDSNEKLFF. The CDR3 region has the DNA TGTGCCAGCAGTTACGACAGTAATGAAAAACTGTTTTTT.

The rearrangement links TRBV7-8 to TRBJ1-1; tentatively, D is TRBD1 (5 bases). Deletions cut 6 bases from V and 1 base from J, with 15 bases between. The CDR3 extends over 15 amino acids. Germline lookup yields CDR1 SGHVS and CDR2 FQNEAQ. CDR3 nucleotides: TGTGCCAGCAGGGAGACTGCAACAGGGAACACTGAAGCTTTCTTT. As protein: CASRETATGNTEAFF.

This chain links TRBV11-2 with TRBJ2-1, with D perhaps TRBD1 (5 bases). CDR3 length equals 15 residues. Trimming removed 5 bases from V and 4 bases from J, with 15 bases in between. In germline, CDR1 is SGHAT, CDR2 FQNNGV. CDR3 nucleotide sequence: TGTGCCAGCAGCCGGCATGTGGCAGGGTACAATGAGCAGTTCTTC. Translation gives CASSRHVAGYNEQFF.

This rearrangement joins TRBV9 to TRBJ2-3; the match to TRBD2 covers 7 bases. Trimming removed 4 bases from V and 4 bases from J; junction bases left unmatched: 9. From germline, CDR1 is SGDLS and CDR2 YYNGEE. The length of the CDR3 is 15 residues. In DNA form, the CDR3 reads TGTGCCAGCAGCCCCCGCGGGGGATTCTCAGATACGCAGTATTTT. Its translation is CASSPRGGFSDTQYF. Variable domain in full (rest from reference TRBV9 and TRBJ2-3): DSGVTQTPKHLITATGQRVTLRCSPRSGDLSVYWYQQSLDQGLQFLIQYYNGEERAKGNILERFSAQQFPDLHSELNLSSLELGDSALYFCASSPRGGFSDTQYFGPGTRLTVL.

The chain employs TRBV18 and TRBJ1-2; 10 bases are shared with TRBD1. The V segment lost 3 bases and the J segment 3 bases; nucleotides outside the gene matches: 10. Germline V gives CDR1 KGHSH, CDR2 LQKENI. This CDR3 comprises 17 residues. CDR3 DNA sequence: TGTGCCAGCTCACCCGGTGGCGGACAGGGGGTTGACTATGGCTACACCTTC. Its translation: CASSPGGGQGVDYGYTF. The variable domain in full, with the rest retrieved from reference TRBV18 and TRBJ1-2, is NAGVMQNPRHLVRRRGQEARLRCSPMKGHSHVYWYRQLPEEGLKFMVYLQKENIIDESGMPKERFSAEFPKEGPSILRIQQVVRGDSAAYFCASSPGGGQGVDYGYTFGSGTRLTVV.

The rearrangement links TRBV7-9 to TRBJ2-5, with TRBD2 matching 8 bases. Per germline, CDR1 SEHNR and CDR2 FQNEAQ (reference sequence). With V trimmed by 4 bases and J by 2 bases, 9 bases remained unmatched. There are 16 residues in the CDR3. The CDR3, as DNA: TGTGCCAGCAGCTGGCTCCGGGGGGGAAATCAAGAGACCCAGTACTTC. As protein: CASSWLRGGNQETQYF.